This TCR beta chain was obtained from a study of CD8 T cells in Susac syndrome. Sequencing targeted TCR beta in blood CD8+ and CD4+ T cells. About 0.45 to 1 ug RNA was reverse transcribed with random hexamers. immunoSEQ multiplex PCR amplified TCR beta CDR3 across 54 Vbeta, 13 Jbeta. MiXCR, run by TCRdb on the immunoSEQ multiplex PCR reads, gives a single entry per CDR3 protein. The repertoire has over 150,000 distinct CDR3 sequences, 90% to 95% of them found once; the top ten carry 0.093%. V dropped 8 bases and J dropped 5; count of bases not matched to a gene: 5. This CDR3 has 11 amino acids. Germline V lookup: CDR1 SQVTM, CDR2 ANQGSEA.

The receptor was derived from a human donor with multiple sclerosis. The V and J genes are TRBV29-1 and TRBJ2-5; 7 bases are a match to TRBD1. Sequencing was carried out using CD4+ T cells from PBMCs. This chain's CDR3 is CSTGEFETQYF. The CDR3 DNA sequence: TGCAGCACAGGGGAATTTGAGACCCAGTACTTC.